The T cell receptor beta chain described here comes from a study of identical twins. MiXCR, applied by TCRdb to the 5' RACE reads, yields one record per CDR3 protein. The sample carries roughly 720,000 distinct CDR3 sequences, 15% to 20% recorded once. As regards this clonotype: No antigen is known for it.

Study results and limitations: A lower insertion count was a feature of abundant cord blood beta clonotypes, with no such feature in memory repertoires.

This same sample was also part of a study on T cells expressing NK-cell markers. From that report: Dominant NKG2C+ clonotypes accounted for roughly 1.0-8% of CD8+ T cells in more than 5 donors. The CD3+CD56-NKG2C+ fraction of four donors was likewise dominated by these clonotypes.

Sample: PBMCs. The sequence came from a woman under 30 in good health.

The DNA for the CDR3 is TGTGCCAGTAGTATTGGGGGGTACTTGCGGGGTCACAATGAGCAGTTCTTC. It encodes CASSIGGYLRGHNEQFF. The chain couples TRBV19 to TRBJ2-1; perhaps TRBD2 as D (6 bases). Deletions cut 3 bases from V and 5 bases from J, with 20 bases between. Germline values: CDR1 LNHDA, CDR2 SQIVND (reference sequence). The CDR3 is 17 amino acids.